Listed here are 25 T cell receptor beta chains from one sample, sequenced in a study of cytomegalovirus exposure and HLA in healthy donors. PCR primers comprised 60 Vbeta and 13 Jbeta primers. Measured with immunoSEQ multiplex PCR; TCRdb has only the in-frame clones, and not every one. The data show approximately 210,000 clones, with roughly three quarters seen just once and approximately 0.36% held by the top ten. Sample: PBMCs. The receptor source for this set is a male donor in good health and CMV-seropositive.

The DNA for the CDR3 is TGTGCCAGCAGCAACTATGGGACTAGCGTCGGTGAGCAGTTCTTC. Amino acid sequence: CASSNYGTSVGEQFF. The gene calls are TRBV7-2 and TRBJ2-1; 10 bases match TRBD2. The CDR3 runs 15 residues. In germline, CDR1 is SGHTA, CDR2 FQGNSA. The junction had 10 bases not matched to a gene; V was cut back by 5 bases and J by 9 bases.

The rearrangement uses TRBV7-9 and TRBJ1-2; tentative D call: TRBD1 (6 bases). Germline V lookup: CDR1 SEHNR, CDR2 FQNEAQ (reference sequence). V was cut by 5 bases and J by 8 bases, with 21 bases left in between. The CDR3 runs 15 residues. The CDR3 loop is CASSGPTGQRSGYTF. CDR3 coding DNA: TGTGCCAGCAGCGGACCCACAGGACAGAGGAGCGGCTACACCTTC.

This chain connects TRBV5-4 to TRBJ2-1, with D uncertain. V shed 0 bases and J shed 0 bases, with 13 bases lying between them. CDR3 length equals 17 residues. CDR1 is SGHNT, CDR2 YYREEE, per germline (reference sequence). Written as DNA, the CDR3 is TGTGCCAGCAGCTTGGCCGTGGGCGAGAGCTCCTACAATGAGCAGTTCTTC. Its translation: CASSLAVGESSYNEQFF. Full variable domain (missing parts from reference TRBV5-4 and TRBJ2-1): ETGVTQSPTHLIKTRGQQVTLRCSSQSGHNTVSWYQQALGQGPQFIFQYYREEENGRGNFPPRFSGLQFPNYSSELNVNALELDDSALYLCASSLAVGESSYNEQFFGPGTRLTVL.

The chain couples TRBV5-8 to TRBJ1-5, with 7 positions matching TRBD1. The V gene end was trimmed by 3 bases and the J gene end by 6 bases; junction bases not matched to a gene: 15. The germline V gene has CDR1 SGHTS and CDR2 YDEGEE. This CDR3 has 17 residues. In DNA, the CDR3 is TGTGCCAGCAGCTCGAGGGGGCCAGGGGGAGCTAGTCAGCCCCAGCATTTT. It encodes CASSSRGPGGASQPQHF.

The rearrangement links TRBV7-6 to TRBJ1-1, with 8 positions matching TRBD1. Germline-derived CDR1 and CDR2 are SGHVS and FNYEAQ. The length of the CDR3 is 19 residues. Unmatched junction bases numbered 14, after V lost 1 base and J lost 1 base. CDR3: CASSLGTTGDDPSNTEAFF. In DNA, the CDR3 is TGTGCCAGCAGCTTAGGAACGACAGGGGACGACCCTTCGAACACTGAAGCTTTCTTT.

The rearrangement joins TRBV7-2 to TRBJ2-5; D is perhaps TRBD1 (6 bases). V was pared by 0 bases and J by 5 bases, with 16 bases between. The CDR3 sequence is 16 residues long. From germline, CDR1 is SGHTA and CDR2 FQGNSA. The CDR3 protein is CASSLAGTRHRETQYF. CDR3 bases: TGTGCCAGCAGCTTAGCCGGGACAAGGCATCGGGAGACCCAGTACTTC.

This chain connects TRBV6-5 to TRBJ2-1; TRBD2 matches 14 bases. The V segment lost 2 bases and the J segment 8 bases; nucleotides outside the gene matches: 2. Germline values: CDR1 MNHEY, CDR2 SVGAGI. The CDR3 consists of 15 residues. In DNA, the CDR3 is TGTGCCAGCAGTTACGGGACTAGCGGGAGCGATGAGCAGTTCTTC. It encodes CASSYGTSGSDEQFF.

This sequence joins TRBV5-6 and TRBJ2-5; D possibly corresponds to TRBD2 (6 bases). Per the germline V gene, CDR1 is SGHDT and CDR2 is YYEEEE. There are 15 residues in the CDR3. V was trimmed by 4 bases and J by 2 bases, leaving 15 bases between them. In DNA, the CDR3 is TGTGCCAGCAGCCGGGCCGGGGGAAAACAAGAGACCCAGTACTTC. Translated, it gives CASSRAGGKQETQYF.

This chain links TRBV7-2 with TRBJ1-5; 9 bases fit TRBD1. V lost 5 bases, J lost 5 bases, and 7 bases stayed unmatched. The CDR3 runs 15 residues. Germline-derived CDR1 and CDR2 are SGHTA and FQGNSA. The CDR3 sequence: CASSANRGQDQPQHF. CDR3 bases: TGTGCCAGCAGCGCAAACAGGGGGCAAGATCAGCCCCAGCATTTT.

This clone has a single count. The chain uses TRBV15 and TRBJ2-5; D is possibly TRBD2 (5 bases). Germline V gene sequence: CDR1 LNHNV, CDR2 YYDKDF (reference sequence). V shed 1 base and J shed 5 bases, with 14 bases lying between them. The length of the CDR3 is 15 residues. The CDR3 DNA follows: TGTGCCACCAGCAGAGCGGGAACGTCTTGGGAGACCCAGTACTTC. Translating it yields CATSRAGTSWETQYF.

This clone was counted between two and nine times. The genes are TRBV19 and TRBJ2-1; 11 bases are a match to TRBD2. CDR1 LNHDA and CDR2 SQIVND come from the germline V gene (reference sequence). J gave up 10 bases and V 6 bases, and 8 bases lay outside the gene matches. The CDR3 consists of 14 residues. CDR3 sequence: CASRSLAGVREQFF. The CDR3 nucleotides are TGTGCCAGTAGATCACTAGCGGGAGTCAGAGAGCAGTTCTTC.

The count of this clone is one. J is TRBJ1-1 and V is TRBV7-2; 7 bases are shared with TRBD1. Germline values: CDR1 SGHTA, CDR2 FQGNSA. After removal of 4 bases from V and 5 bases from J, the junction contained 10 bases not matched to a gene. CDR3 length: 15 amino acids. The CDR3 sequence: CASSSPGQAWTEAFF. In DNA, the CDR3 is TGTGCCAGCAGCTCTCCCGGACAGGCTTGGACTGAAGCTTTCTTT.

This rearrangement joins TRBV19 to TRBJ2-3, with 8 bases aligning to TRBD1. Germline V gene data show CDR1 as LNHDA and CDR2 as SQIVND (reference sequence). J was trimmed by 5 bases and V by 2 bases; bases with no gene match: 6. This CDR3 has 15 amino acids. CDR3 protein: CASSISGRGQDTQYF. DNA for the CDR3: TGTGCCAGTAGTATATCGGGCAGGGGGCAAGATACGCAGTATTTT.

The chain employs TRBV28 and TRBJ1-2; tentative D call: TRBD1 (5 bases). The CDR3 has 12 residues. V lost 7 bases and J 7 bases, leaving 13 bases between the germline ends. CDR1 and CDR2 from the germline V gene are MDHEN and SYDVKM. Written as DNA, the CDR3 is TGTGCCAGCACCCTGATGGGGCGTGGCTACACCTTC. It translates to CASTLMGRGYTF.

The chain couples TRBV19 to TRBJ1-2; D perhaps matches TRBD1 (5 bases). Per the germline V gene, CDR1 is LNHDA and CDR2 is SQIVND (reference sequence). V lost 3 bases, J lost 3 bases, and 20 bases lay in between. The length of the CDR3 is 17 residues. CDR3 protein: CASSMGRGPPWDYGYTF. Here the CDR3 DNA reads TGTGCCAGTAGTATGGGGCGGGGCCCCCCTTGGGACTATGGCTACACCTTC.

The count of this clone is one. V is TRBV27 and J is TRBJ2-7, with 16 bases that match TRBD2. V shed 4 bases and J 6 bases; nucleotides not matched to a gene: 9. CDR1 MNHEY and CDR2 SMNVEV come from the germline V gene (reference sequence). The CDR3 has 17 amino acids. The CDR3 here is CASSSPGLAGGRSEQYF. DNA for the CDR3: TGTGCCAGCAGTTCGCCGGGACTAGCGGGAGGGCGTTCCGAGCAGTACTTC.

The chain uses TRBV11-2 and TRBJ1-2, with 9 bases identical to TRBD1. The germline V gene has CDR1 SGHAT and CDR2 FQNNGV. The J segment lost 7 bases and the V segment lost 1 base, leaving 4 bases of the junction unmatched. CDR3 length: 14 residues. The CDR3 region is CASSLADRGGGYTF. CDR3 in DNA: TGTGCCAGCAGCTTAGCGGACAGGGGAGGTGGCTACACCTTC.

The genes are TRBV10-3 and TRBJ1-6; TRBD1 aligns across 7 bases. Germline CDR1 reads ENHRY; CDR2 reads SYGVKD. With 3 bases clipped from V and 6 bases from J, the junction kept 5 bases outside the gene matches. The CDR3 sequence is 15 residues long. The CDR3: CAISERGDSNSPLHF. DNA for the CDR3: TGTGCCATCAGTGAAAGGGGGGACAGTAATTCACCCCTCCACTTT.

This CDR3 is CASSLGQGVGETQYF. CDR3 sequence (DNA): TGTGCCAGCAGCTTGGGACAGGGGGTAGGGGAGACCCAGTACTTC. V usage is TRBV5-6 and J usage is TRBJ2-5; 9 nucleotides agree with TRBD1. The junction had 5 bases not matched to a gene; V was cut back by 0 bases and J by 5 bases. Germline CDR1 and CDR2: SGHDT and YYEEEE. This CDR3 has 15 amino acids.

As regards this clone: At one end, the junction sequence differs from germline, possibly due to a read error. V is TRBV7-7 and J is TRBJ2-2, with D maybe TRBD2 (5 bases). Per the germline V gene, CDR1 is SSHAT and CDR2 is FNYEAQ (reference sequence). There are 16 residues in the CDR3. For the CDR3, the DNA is TGTGCTAGCAGCTTAGTCGCGAGCGGCTCCACCGGGGAGCTGTTTTTT. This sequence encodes CASSLVASGSTGELFF.

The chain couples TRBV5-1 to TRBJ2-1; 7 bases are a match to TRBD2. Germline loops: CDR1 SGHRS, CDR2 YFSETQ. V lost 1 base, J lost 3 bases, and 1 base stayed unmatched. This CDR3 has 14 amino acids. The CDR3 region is CASSLPSGYNEQFF. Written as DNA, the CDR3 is TGCGCCAGCAGCTTGCCTAGCGGCTACAATGAGCAGTTCTTC.

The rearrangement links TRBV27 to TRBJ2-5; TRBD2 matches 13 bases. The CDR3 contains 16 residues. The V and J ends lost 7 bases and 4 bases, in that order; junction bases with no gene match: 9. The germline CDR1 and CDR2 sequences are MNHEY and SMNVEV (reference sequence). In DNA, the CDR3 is TGTGCCAGCACCCAGTTACTAGCGGGAGGGCCAGAGACCCAGTACTTC. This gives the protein CASTQLLAGGPETQYF.

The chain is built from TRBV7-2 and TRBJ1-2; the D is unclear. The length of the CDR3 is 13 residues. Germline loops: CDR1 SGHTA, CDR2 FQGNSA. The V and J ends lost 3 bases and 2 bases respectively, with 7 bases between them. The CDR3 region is CASSLGRNYGYTF. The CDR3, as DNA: TGTGCCAGCAGCTTGGGCAGAAACTATGGCTACACCTTC.

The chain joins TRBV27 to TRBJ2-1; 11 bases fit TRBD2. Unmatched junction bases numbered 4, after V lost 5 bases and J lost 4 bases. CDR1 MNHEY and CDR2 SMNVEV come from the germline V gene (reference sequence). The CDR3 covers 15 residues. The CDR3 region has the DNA TGTGCCAGCAGTACCGGGACTAGCGGTTACAATGAGCAGTTCTTC. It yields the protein CASSTGTSGYNEQFF.

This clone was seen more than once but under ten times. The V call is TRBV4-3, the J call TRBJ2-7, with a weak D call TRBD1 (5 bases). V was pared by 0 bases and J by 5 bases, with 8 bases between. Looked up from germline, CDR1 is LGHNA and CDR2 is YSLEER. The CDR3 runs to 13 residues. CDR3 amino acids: CASSQDTGHEQYF. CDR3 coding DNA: TGCGCCAGCAGCCAAGATACAGGCCACGAGCAGTACTTC.